This TCR beta chain stems from a study of T cell changes during pregnancy in multiple sclerosis. Looked up from germline, CDR1 is MNHNS and CDR2 is SASEGT. V lost 6 bases to trimming and J lost 4 bases; unmatched junction nucleotides: 6. This CDR3 has 15 residues. Sequencing was performed with immunoSEQ multiplex PCR; in TCRdb, only in-frame clones are kept and a portion is missing. This repertoire shows some 40,000 clones, around nine tenths found once; its top ten account for 0.45% to 0.6%. The chain carries TRBV6-1 and TRBJ2-5; TRBD2 agrees at 12 bases. The TCR was taken from a female donor with multiple sclerosis, enrolled in a pregnancy study. Sample: CD4+ T cells from peripheral blood mononuclear cells, taken in the first trimester of pregnancy. The CDR3 DNA is TGTGCCAGCAGCCTACTAGCGGGAGGTCCAGAGACCCAGTACTTC. Residues: CASSLLAGGPETQYF.